This T cell receptor beta chain comes out of a study of blood T cell repertoires in COVID-19. Looking at the study overall: T cells, B-cell-depleted T cells, or PBMCs supplied cDNA or gDNA.

The table came from immunoSEQ multiplex PCR; TCRdb's copy has only in-frame clones and leaves some out. This sample yields about 150,000 clones, of which more than 75% are seen a single time; 2.2% belongs to the top ten. The length of the CDR3 is 13 residues. With 1 base clipped from V and 8 bases from J, the junction kept 5 bases outside the gene matches. Germline CDR1 SGHRS, CDR2 YFSETQ. The sample comprised peripheral blood. V and J are TRBV5-1 and TRBJ1-2; 7 nucleotides agree with TRBD1. The source is a man aged 70-80 years with acute or convalescent COVID-19. The CDR3: CASSLSGGNGYTF. The DNA of the CDR3 is TGCGCCAGCAGCTTGTCAGGGGGAAACGGCTACACCTTC. The entire variable domain, with the rest obtained from reference TRBV5-1 and TRBJ1-2, is as follows: KAGVTQTPRYLIKTRGQQVTLSCSPISGHRSVSWYQQTPGQGLQFLFEYFSETQRNKGNFPGRFSGRQFSNSRSEMNVSTLELGDSALYLCASSLSGGNGYTFGSGTRLTVV.